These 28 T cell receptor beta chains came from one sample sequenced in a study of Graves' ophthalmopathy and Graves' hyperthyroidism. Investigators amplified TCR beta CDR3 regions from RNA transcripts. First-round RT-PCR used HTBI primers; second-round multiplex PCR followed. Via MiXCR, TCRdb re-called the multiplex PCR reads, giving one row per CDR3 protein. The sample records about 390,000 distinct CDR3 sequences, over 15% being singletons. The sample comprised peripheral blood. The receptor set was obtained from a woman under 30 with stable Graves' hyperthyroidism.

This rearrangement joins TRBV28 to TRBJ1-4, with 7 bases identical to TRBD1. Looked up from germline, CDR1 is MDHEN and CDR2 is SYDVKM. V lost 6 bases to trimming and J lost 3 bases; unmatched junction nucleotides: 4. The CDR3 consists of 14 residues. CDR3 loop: CASSPRGANEKLFF. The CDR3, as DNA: TGTGCCAGCAGCCCCAGGGGGGCTAATGAAAAACTGTTTTTT.

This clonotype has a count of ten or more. The CDR3 reads CASSEEQGVGYTF. The CDR3 bases are TGTGCCAGCAGTGAGGAACAGGGAGTCGGCTACACCTTC. This chain connects TRBV2 to TRBJ1-2; maybe TRBD1 (6 bases). The V and J ends lost 3 bases and 8 bases respectively, with 13 bases between them. Germline values: CDR1 SNHLY, CDR2 FYNNEI. The CDR3 extends over 13 amino acids.

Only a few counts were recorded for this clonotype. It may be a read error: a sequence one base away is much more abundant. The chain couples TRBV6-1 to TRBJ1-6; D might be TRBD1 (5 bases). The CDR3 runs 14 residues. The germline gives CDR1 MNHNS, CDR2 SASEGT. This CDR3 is CASRPGTVDSHLHF. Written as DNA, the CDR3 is TGTGCCAGCAGACCCGGGACGGTGGATTCACACCTCCACTTT.

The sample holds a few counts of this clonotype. For the CDR3, the DNA is TGTGCTAGTGGTTTGGTACTGGGCTTGGGGACTGAAGCTTTCTTT. This sequence encodes CASGLVLGLGTEAFF. V is TRBV12-5 and J is TRBJ1-1, with D unclear. This CDR3 is 15 amino acids long. Germline CDR1 LGHNT, CDR2 FRNRAP. With 0 bases removed from V and 5 bases from J, the gap between germline ends came to 13 bases. Variable domain in full (rest from reference TRBV12-5 and TRBJ1-1): DARVTQTPRHKVTEMGQEVTMRCQPILGHNTVFWYRQTMMQGLELLAYFRNRAPLDDSGMPKDRFSAEMPDATLATLKIQPSEPRDSAVYFCASGLVLGLGTEAFFGQGTRLTVV.

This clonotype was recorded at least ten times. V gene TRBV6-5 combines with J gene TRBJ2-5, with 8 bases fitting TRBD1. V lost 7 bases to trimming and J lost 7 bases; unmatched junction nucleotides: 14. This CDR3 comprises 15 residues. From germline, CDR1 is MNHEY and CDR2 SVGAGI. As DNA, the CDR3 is TGTGCCAGCATAGGGCAGGGGGCTCAAGGGGCGACCCAGTACTTC. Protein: CASIGQGAQGATQYF.

The DNA for the CDR3 is TGTGCCAGCAGCCTGGGCCCGATTCGGAATCAGCCCCAGCATTTT. Translation gives CASSLGPIRNQPQHF. The V gene is TRBV12-3 or TRBV12-4, the J gene TRBJ1-5, with D hard to call. This CDR3 is 15 amino acids long. Trimming pared 6 bases from V and 4 bases from J, leaving 16 bases between.

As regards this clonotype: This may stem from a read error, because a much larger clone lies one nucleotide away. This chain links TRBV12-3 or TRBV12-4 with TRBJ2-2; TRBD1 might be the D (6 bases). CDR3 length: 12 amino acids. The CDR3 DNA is TGTGCCAGCAGATCAGGGGCCGGGGAGCTGTGTTTT. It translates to CASRSGAGELCF.

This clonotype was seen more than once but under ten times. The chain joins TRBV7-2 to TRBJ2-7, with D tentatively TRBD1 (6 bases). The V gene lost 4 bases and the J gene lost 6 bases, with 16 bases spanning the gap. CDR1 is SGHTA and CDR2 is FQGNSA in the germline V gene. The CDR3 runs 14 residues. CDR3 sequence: CASSSDGQLGEQYF. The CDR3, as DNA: TGTGCCAGCAGCTCGGACGGACAGCTAGGCGAGCAGTACTTC.

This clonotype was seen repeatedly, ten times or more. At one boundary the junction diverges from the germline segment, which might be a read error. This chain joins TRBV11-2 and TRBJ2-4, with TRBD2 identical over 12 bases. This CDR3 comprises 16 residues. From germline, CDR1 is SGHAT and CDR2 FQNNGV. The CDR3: CASSSPPSGGENIKYF. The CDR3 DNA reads TGTGCCAGCAGCTCCCCCCCTAGCGGGGGGGAAAACATTAAGTACTTC.

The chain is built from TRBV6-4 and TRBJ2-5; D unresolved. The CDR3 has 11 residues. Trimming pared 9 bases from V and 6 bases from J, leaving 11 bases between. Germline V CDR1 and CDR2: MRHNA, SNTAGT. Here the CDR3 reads CARRTFKTQYF. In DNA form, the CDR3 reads TGTGCCAGAAGGACCTTCAAGACCCAGTACTTC.

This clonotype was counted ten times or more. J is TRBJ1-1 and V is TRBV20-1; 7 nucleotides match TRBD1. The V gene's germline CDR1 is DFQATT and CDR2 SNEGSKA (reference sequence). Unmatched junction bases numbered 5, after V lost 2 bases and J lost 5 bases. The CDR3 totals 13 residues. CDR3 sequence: CSARSEGATEAFF. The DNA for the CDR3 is TGCAGTGCTAGATCCGAGGGGGCAACTGAAGCTTTCTTT.

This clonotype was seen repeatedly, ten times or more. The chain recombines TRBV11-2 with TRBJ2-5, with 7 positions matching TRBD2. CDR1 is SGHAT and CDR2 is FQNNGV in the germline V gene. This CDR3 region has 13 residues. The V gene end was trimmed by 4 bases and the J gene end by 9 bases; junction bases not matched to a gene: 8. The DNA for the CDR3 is TGTGCCAGCAGCTCGGATCTCCGGGAGGCCCAGTACTTC. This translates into CASSSDLREAQYF.

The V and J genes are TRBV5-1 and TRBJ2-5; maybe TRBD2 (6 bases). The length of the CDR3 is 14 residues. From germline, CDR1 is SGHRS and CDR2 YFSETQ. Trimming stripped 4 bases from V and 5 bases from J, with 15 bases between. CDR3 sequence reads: CASSQGLRVETQYF. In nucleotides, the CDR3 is TGCGCCAGCAGCCAGGGACTCCGAGTGGAGACCCAGTACTTC.

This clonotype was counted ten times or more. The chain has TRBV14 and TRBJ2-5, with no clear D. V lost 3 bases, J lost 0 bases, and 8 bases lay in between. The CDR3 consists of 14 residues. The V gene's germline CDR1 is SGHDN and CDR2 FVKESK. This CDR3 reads CASSQGWYQETQYF. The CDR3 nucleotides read TGTGCCAGCAGCCAGGGGTGGTACCAAGAGACCCAGTACTTC.

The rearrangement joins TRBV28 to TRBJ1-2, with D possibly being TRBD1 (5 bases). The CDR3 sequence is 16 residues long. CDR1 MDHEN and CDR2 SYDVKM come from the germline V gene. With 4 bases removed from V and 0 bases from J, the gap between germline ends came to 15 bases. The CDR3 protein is CASSYTGTTSNYGYTF. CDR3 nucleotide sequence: TGTGCCAGCAGTTATACCGGGACCACATCTAACTATGGCTACACCTTC.

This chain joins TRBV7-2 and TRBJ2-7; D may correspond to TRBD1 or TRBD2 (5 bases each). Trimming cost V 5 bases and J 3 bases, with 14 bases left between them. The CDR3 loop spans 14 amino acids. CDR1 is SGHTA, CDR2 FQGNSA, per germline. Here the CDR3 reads CASSRQISGYEQYF. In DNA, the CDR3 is TGTGCCAGCAGCCGACAGATAAGCGGCTACGAGCAGTACTTC.

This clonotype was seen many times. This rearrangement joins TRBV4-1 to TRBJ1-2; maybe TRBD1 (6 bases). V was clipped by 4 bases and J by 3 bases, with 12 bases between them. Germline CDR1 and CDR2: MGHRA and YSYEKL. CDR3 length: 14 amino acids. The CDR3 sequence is CASSPRGGDYGYTF. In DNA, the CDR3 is TGCGCCAGCAGCCCCAGGGGAGGGGACTATGGCTACACCTTC.

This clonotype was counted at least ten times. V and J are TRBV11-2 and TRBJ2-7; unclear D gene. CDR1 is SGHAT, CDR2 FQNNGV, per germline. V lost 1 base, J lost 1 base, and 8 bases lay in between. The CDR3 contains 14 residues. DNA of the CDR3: TGTGCCAGCAGCTTAGTAATTCCATCCTACGAGCAGTACTTC. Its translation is CASSLVIPSYEQYF.

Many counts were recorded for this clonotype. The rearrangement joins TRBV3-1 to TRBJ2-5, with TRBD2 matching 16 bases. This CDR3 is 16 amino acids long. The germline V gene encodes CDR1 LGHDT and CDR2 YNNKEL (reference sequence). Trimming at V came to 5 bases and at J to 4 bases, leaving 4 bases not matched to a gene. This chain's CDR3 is CASSGTSGGAGETQYF. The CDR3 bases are TGTGCCAGCAGCGGGACTAGCGGGGGGGCCGGAGAGACCCAGTACTTC.

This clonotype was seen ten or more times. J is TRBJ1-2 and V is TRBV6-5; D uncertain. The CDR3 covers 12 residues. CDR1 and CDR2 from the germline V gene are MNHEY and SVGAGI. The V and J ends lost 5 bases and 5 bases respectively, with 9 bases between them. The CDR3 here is CASSPGTYGYTF. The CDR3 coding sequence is TGTGCCAGCAGTCCCGGCACATATGGCTACACCTTC.

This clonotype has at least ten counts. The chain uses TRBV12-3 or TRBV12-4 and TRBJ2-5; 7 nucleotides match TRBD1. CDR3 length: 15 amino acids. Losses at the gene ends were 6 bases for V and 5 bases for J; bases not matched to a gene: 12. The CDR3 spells CASRSTKGAQETQYF. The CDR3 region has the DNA TGTGCCAGCAGGTCTACGAAGGGGGCCCAGGAGACCCAGTACTTC.

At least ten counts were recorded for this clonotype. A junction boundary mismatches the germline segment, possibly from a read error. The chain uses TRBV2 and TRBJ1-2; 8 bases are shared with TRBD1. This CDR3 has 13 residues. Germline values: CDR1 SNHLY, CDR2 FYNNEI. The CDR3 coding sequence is TGTGCCAGCAGGGAAGGACAGGGCCGAGGCTACACCTTC. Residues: CASREGQGRGYTF.

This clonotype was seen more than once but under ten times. In DNA form, the CDR3 reads TGCGCCAGCAGTATTCGGGGCCCGAGCACTGAAGCTTTCTTT. Residues: CASSIRGPSTEAFF. This sequence joins TRBV10-2 and TRBJ1-1; a possible D gene is TRBD1 (5 bases). V was shortened by 5 bases and J by 4 bases, with 14 bases between the two germline ends. The CDR3 consists of 14 residues. Germline values: CDR1 WSHSY, CDR2 SAAADI.

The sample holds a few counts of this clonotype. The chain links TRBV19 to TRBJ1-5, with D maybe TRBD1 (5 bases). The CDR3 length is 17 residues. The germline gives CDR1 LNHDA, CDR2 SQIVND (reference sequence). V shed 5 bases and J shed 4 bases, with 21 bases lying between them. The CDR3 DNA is TGTGCCAGTAGTCCAGGGAGAGGGCCGCGGGAGAATCAGCCCCAGCATTTT. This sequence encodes CASSPGRGPRENQPQHF.

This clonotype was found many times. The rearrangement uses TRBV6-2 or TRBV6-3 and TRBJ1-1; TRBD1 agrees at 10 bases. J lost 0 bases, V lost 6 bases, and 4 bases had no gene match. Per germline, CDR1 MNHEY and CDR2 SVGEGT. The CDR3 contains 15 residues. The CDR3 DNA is TGTGCCAGCAGGTGGGACAGGGGTATGAACACTGAAGCTTTCTTT. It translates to CASRWDRGMNTEAFF.

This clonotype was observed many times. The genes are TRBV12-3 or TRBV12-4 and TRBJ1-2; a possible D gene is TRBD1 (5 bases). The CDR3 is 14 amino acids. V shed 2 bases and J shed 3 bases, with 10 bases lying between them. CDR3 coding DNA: TGTGCCAGCAGTTTACCAGGGTGGGACTATGGCTACACCTTC. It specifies CASSLPGWDYGYTF.

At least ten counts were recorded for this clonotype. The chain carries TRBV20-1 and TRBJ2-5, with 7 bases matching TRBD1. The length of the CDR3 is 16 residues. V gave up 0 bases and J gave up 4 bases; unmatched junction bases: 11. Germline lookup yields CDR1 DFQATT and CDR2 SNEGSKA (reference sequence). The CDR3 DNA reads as TGCAGTGCTAGAGAATACAGGGGCGGCTTAGGAGAGACCCAGTACTTC. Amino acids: CSAREYRGGLGETQYF.

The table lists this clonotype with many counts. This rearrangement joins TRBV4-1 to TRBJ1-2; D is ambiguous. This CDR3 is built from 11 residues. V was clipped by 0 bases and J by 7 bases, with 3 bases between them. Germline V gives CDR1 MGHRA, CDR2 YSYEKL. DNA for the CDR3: TGCGCCAGCAGCCAAGATGCTGGCTACACCTTC. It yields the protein CASSQDAGYTF.